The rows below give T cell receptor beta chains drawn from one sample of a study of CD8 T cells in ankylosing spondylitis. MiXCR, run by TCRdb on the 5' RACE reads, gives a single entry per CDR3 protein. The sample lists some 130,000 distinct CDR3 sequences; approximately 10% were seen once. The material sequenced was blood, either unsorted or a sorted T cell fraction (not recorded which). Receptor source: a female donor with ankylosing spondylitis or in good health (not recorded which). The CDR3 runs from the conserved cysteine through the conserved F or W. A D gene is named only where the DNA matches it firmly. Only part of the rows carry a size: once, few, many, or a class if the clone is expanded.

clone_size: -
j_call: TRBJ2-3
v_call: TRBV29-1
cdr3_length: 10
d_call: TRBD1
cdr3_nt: TGCAGCCTTAAGACAGGGACGCAGTATTTT
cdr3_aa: CSLKTGTQYF

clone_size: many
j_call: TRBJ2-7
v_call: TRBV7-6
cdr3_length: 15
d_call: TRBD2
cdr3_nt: TGTGCCAGCAGCACCGGACTAGCGGGAGTAGGGGAGCAGTACTTC
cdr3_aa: CASSTGLAGVGEQYF

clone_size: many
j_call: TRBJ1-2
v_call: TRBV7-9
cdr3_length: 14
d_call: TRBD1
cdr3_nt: TGTGCCAGCAGCTTAGAAGGGACAGGGGTCGGCTACACCTTC
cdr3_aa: CASSLEGTGVGYTF

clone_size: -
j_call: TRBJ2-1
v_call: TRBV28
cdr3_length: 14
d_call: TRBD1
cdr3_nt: TGTGCCAGCACCCAGCGGACAGGGAGGAATGAGCAGTTCTTC
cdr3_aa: CASTQRTGRNEQFF

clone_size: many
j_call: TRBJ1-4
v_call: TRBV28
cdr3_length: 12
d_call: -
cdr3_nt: TGTGCCAGCAACGCAGGGAAAGAAAAACTGTTTTTT
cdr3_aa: CASNAGKEKLFF

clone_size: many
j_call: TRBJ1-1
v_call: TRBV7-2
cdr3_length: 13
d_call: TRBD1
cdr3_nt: TGTGCCAGCAGCACTCAGGGGGACACTGAAGCTTTCTTT
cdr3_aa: CASSTQGDTEAFF

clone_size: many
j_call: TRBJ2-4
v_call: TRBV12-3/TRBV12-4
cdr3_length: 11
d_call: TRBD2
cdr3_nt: TGTGCCAGCAGTTCAAGACTAGCGCAGTACTTC
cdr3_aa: CASSSRLAQYF

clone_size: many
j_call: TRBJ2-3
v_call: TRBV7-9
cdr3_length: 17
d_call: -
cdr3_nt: TGTGCCAGCAGCTTCCCTACGGCCAAGGGGGTCACAGATACGCAGTATTTT
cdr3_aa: CASSFPTAKGVTDTQYF

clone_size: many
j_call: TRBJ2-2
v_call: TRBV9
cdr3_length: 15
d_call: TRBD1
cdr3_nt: TGTGCCAGCAGCGTAGGGGACAGAATCACCGGGGAGCTGTTTTTT
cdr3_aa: CASSVGDRITGELFF

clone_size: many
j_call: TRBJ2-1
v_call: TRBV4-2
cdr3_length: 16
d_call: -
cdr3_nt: TGTGCCAGCAGCCAAGATCGACTGCGGTCTTACAATGAGCAGTTCTTC
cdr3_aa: CASSQDRLRSYNEQFF

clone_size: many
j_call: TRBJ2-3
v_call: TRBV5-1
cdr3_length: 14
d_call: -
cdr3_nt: TGCGCCAGCAGCGAAGGACAAACCACAGATACGCAGTATTTT
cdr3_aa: CASSEGQTTDTQYF

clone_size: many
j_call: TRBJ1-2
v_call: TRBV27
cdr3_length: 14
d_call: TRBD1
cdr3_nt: TGTGCCAGCAGTGCGGACAGGGGCCTCTATGGCTACACCTTC
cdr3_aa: CASSADRGLYGYTF

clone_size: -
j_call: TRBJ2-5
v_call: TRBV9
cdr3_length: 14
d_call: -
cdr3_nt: TGTGCCAGCAGCGTAGGAGGCAGTCGAGAGACCCAGTACTTC
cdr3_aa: CASSVGGSRETQYF

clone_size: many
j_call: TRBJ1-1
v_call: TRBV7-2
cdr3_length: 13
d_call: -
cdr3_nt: TGTGCCAGCAGCCTCTACAGAAACACTGAAGCTTTCTTT
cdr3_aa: CASSLYRNTEAFF

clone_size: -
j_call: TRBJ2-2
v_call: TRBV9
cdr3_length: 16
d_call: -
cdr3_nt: TGTGCCAGCAGCCCCCAGGGGACTTTTAATACCGGGGAGCTGTTTTTT
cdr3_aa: CASSPQGTFNTGELFF

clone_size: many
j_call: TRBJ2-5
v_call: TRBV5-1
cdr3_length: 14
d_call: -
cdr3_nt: TGCGCCAGCAGCTCCGCGCAGGGGCAAGAGACCCAGTACTTC
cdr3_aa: CASSSAQGQETQYF

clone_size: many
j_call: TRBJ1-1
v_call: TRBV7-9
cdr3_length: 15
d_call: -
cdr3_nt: TGTGCCAGCAGCTTAGAGTTGGGACTGAACACTGAAGCTTTCTTT
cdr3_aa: CASSLELGLNTEAFF

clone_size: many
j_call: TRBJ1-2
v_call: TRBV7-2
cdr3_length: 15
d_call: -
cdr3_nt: TGTGCCAGCAGATCGGGACAAGGGCACCTCTATGGCTACACCTTC
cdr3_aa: CASRSGQGHLYGYTF

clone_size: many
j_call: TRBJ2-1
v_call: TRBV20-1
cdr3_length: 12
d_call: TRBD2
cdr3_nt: TGCAGTGAGACTAGCGGGATGGATGAGCAGTTCTTC
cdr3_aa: CSETSGMDEQFF

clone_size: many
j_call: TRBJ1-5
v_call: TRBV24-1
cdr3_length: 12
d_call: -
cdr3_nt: TGTGCCACCAGTGATTTAACCGGGACTCAGCATTTT
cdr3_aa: CATSDLTGTQHF

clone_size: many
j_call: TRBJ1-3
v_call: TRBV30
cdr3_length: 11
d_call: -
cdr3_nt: TGTGCCTGGCGGCCCGGAAACACCATATATTTT
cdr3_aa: CAWRPGNTIYF

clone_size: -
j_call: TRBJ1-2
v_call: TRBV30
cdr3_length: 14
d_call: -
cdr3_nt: TGTGCCTGGAGTGTAGCGGCAGGTTTCTTTGGCTACACCTTC
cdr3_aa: CAWSVAAGFFGYTF